These T cell receptor beta chains were read from a single sample in a study of blood T cells in healthy people across ages. MiXCR was run by TCRdb on the 5' RACE reads, yielding one entry per CDR3 protein. This sample has hundreds of thousands of distinct CDR3 sequences; roughly 30% occur once, and the top ten carry around 16%. The sequenced material came from blood. These receptors were obtained from an elderly woman in good health. Each CDR3 is given with its conserved first and last residue. The order of the fields is CDR3 length, J gene, V gene, D gene, clone size, CDR3 protein, CDR3 DNA. D genes are given only for firm matches. Rows may omit the clone size; those that give it use once, few, many or a size class.

>15|TRBJ1-2|TRBV9|-|few
CASSVLEETTMGYTF
TGTGCCAGCAGCGTCCTGGAGGAGACTACTATGGGCTACACCTTC
>11|TRBJ1-1|TRBV20-1|-|many
CSARTRAEAFF
TGCAGTGCTAGAACAAGGGCTGAAGCTTTCTTT
>17|TRBJ2-1|TRBV3-1|TRBD2|many
CASSQDGERGGQNEQFF
TGTGCCAGCAGCCAAGATGGCGAGCGGGGGGGCCAGAATGAGCAGTTCTTC
>15|TRBJ2-5|TRBV7-9|-|-
CASSFAGVERETQYF
TGTGCCAGCAGCTTCGCCGGGGTCGAAAGGGAGACCCAGTACTTC
>12|TRBJ1-5|TRBV20-1|-|few
CSAAHSNQPQHF
TGCAGTGCTGCCCATAGCAATCAGCCCCAGCATTTT
>18|TRBJ2-2|TRBV7-6|TRBD2|-
CASSILTAPGLATGELFF
TGTGCCAGCAGCATTTTAACCGCCCCGGGACTAGCAACCGGGGAGCTGTTTTTT
>16|TRBJ2-3|TRBV6-1|TRBD2|many
CASSVTSGGAADTQYF
TGTGCCAGCAGTGTGACTAGCGGGGGGGCGGCAGATACGCAGTATTTT
>16|TRBJ2-7|TRBV7-6|TRBD2|many
CASSLGISGGAGEQYF
TGTGCCAGCAGCTTAGGGATTAGCGGGGGGGCCGGCGAGCAGTACTTC
>15|TRBJ2-2|TRBV15|-|few
CATSRDSFRDGELFF
TGTGCCACCAGCAGAGATTCGTTCCGTGACGGGGAGCTGTTTTTT
>19|TRBJ1-1|TRBV6-2/TRBV6-3|TRBD1|few
CASSYLSGQGPSWNTEAFF
TGTGCCAGCAGTTACCTTTCGGGACAGGGACCCTCTTGGAACACTGAAGCTTTCTTT
>17|TRBJ2-1|TRBV27|-|many
CASSSRQSRKVTGEQFF
TGTGCCAGCAGTTCACGACAGAGCAGAAAGGTCACTGGGGAGCAGTTCTTC
>13|TRBJ2-4|TRBV7-8|-|-
CGSSLGRTYGQYF
TGTGGCAGCAGCTTAGGCAGAACCTACGGGCAGTACTTC
>16|TRBJ2-2|TRBV6-5|-|-
CASSYSRTMNTGELFF
TGTGCCAGCAGTTACTCCCGGACAATGAACACCGGGGAGCTGTTTTTT
>23|TRBJ2-1|TRBV20-1|TRBD2|-
CSAGDQGGSGTSGGSWSYNEQFF
TGCAGTGCTGGAGATCAGGGCGGCTCCGGGACTAGCGGGGGGTCTTGGTCGTACAATGAGCAGTTCTTC
>16|TRBJ1-4|TRBV28|-|many
CASRPTQGKRGEKLFF
TGTGCCAGCAGACCGACCCAGGGGAAAAGAGGTGAAAAACTGTTTTTT
>13|TRBJ2-1|TRBV6-4|-|-
CASSRDGGDEQFF
TGTGCCAGCAGCAGGGATGGCGGGGATGAGCAGTTCTTC
>14|TRBJ1-5|TRBV7-2|TRBD1|many
CASSPGTGYQPQHF
TGTGCCAGCAGCCCCGGGACAGGGTATCAGCCCCAGCATTTT
>16|TRBJ2-7|TRBV3-1|TRBD1|many
CASSQDRRGPSYEQYF
TGTGCCAGCAGCCAAGATCGCAGGGGGCCCTCCTACGAGCAGTACTTC
>15|TRBJ1-4|TRBV20-1|TRBD1|few
CSARDRAGTNEKLFF
TGCAGTGCTAGGGACAGGGCCGGCACTAATGAAAAACTGTTTTTT
>13|TRBJ2-6|TRBV7-9|-|many
CASGTPGANVLTF
TGTGCCAGTGGGACTCCTGGGGCCAACGTCCTGACTTTC
>16|TRBJ1-5|TRBV5-1|-|few
CASSLTPGVGNQPQHF
TGCGCCAGCAGCTTAACGCCGGGGGTCGGCAATCAGCCCCAGCATTTT
>15|TRBJ2-5|TRBV7-2|-|many
CASSLGTPGFETQYF
TGTGCCAGCAGCTTAGGGACTCCAGGGTTCGAGACCCAGTACTTC